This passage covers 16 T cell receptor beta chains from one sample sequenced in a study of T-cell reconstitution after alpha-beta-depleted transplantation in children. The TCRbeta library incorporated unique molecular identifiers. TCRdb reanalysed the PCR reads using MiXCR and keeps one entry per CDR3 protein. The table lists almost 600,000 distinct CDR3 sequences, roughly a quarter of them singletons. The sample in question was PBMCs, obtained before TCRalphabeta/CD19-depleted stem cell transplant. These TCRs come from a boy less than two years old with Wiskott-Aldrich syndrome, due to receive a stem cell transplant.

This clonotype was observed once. Here the CDR3 reads CASSYDSRDTGELFF. Here the CDR3 DNA reads TGTGCCAGCAGTTACGATTCGCGTGACACCGGGGAGCTGTTTTTT. This chain uses TRBV6-5 with TRBJ2-2; no clear D. Germline V gene data show CDR1 as MNHEY and CDR2 as SVGAGI. The ends were cut back, 2 bases at V and 3 bases at J, with 10 bases in the middle. The length of the CDR3 is 15 residues.

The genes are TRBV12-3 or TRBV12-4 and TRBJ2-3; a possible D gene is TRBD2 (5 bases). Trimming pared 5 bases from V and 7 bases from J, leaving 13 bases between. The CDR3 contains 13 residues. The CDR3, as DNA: TGTGCCAGCAGTCTACTAGGGTTGAATACGCAGTATTTT. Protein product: CASSLLGLNTQYF.

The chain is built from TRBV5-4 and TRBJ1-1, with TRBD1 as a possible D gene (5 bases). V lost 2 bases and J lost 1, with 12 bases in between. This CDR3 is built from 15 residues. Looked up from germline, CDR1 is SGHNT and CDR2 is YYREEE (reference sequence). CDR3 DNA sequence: TGTGCCAGCAGCTTTGGACATACCGCGAACACTGAAGCTTTCTTT. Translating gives CASSFGHTANTEAFF.

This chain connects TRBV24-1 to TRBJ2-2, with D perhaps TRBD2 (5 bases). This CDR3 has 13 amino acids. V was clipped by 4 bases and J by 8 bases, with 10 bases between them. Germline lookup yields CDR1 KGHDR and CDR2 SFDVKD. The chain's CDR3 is CATSDPGLGELFF. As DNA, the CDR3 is TGTGCCACCAGTGACCCCGGACTTGGGGAGCTGTTTTTT.

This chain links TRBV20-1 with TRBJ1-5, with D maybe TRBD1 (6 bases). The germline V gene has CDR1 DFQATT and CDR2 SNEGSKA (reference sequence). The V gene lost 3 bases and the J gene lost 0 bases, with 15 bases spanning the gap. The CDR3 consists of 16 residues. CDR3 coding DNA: TGCAGTGCTAGTACGGACAGACGCTATAGCAATCAGCCCCAGCATTTT. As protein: CSASTDRRYSNQPQHF.

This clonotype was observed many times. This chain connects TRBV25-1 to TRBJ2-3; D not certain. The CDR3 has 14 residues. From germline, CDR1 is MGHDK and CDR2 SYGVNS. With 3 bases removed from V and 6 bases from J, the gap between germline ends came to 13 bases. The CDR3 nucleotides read TGTGCCAGCAGTGATGACTCACACTCCGATACGCAGTATTTT. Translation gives CASSDDSHSDTQYF.

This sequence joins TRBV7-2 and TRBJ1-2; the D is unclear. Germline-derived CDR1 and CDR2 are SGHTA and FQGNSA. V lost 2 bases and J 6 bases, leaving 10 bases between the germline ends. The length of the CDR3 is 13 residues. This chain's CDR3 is CASSLKQLNGYTF. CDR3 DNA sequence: TGTGCCAGCAGCTTAAAACAGCTTAATGGCTACACCTTC.

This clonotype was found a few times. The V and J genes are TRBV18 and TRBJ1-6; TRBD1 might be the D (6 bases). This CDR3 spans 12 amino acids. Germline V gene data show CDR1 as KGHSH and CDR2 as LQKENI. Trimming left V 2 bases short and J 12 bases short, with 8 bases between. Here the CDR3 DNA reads TGTGCCAGCTCACCAACAGGGTTACCCCTCCACTTT. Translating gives CASSPTGLPLHF.

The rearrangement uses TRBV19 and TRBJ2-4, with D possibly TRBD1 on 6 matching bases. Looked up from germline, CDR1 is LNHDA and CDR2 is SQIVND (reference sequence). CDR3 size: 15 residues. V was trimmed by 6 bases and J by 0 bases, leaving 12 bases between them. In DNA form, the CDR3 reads TGTGCCAGTAGAACTCAGGGGCTAGCCAAAAACATTCAGTACTTC. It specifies CASRTQGLAKNIQYF.

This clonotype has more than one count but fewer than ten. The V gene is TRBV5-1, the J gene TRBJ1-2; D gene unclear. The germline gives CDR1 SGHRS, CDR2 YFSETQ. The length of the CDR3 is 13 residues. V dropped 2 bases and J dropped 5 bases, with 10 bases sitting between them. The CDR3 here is CASSFKGGYGYTF. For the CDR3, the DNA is TGCGCCAGCAGCTTCAAGGGTGGATATGGCTACACCTTC.

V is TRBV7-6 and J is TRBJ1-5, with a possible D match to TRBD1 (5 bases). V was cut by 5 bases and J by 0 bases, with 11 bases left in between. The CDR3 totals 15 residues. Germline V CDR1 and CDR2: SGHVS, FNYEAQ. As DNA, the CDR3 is TGTGCCAGCAGCATAGGGACGGATAGCAATCAGCCCCAGCATTTT. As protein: CASSIGTDSNQPQHF.

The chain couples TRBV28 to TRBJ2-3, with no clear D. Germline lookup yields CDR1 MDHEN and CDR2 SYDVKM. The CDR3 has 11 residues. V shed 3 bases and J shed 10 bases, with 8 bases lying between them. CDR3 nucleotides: TGTGCCAGCAGTTTTCAACAACCGCAGTATTTT. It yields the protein CASSFQQPQYF.

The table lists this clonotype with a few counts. CDR3 coding DNA: TGCGCCAGCAGCTTCGGACAGCAAGCAACTAATGAAAAACTGTTTTTT. Protein product: CASSFGQQATNEKLFF. The chain employs TRBV5-1 and TRBJ1-4; TRBD1 is a possible D gene (6 bases). The CDR3 is 16 residues long. Germline-derived CDR1 and CDR2 are SGHRS and YFSETQ. Trimming left V 2 bases short and J 0 bases short, with 11 bases between.

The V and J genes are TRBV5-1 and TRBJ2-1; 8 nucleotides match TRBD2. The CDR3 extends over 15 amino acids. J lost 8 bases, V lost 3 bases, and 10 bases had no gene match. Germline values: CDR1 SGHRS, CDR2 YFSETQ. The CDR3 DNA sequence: TGCGCCAGCAGCTCCGGGACTAGTAATCGCGATGAGCAGTTCTTC. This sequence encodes CASSSGTSNRDEQFF.

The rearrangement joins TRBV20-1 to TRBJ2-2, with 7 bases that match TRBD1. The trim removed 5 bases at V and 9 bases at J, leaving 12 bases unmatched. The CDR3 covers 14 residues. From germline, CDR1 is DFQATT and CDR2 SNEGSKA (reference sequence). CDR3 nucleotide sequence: TGCAGTGCTTCCCCCGGCGCCAGGGGGAGGGAGCTGTTTTTT. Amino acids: CSASPGARGRELFF.

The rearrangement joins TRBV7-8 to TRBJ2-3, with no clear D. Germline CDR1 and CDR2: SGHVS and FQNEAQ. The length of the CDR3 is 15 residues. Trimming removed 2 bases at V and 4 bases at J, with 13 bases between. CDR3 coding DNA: TGTGCCAGCAGCTTATTGGCAGAGGTCCCAGATACGCAGTATTTT. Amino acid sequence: CASSLLAEVPDTQYF.